These 27 T cell receptor beta chains were sequenced from one sample in a study of Graves' ophthalmopathy and Graves' hyperthyroidism. Using RNA transcripts, the TCR beta CDR3 regions were amplified. First-round RT-PCR employed HTBI primers, with a second-round multiplex PCR after it. One entry per CDR3 protein, called by TCRdb with MiXCR from the multiplex PCR reads. Among around 1.1 million distinct CDR3 sequences listed, about two fifths were seen once. Sequenced: peripheral blood or thyroid tissue (not recorded which). Every receptor here comes from an adult man with Graves' hyperthyroidism.

V and J are TRBV2 and TRBJ2-7, with D perhaps matching TRBD2 (6 bases). V lost 3 bases to trimming and J lost 2 bases, with 11 bases between them. This CDR3 comprises 14 residues. Germline V gene data show CDR1 as SNHLY and CDR2 as FYNNEI. CDR3 amino acids: CASSELGGAYEQYF. The CDR3 bases are TGTGCCAGCAGTGAGTTAGGCGGGGCCTACGAGCAGTACTTC.

This clonotype was seen at least ten times. The chain carries TRBV7-8 and TRBJ2-7; no definite D call. V shed 2 bases and J shed 1 base, with 9 bases lying between them. This CDR3 region has 14 residues. Germline CDR1 is SGHVS and CDR2 is FQNEAQ. The chain's CDR3 is CASSLYTTSYEQYF. For the CDR3, the DNA is TGTGCCAGCAGCTTATATACGACTTCCTACGAGCAGTACTTC.

In this sample, this clonotype turned up many times. The chain employs TRBV19 and TRBJ1-1, with TRBD1 matching 8 bases. This CDR3 comprises 15 residues. The V gene end was trimmed by 5 bases and the J gene end by 0 bases; junction bases not matched to a gene: 5. Germline V lookup: CDR1 LNHDA, CDR2 SQIVND (reference sequence). Written as DNA, the CDR3 is TGTGCCAGTAGTGCGACAGGGGACATGAACACTGAAGCTTTCTTT. Amino acid sequence: CASSATGDMNTEAFF.

In its sample, this clonotype was seen a few times. The chain recombines TRBV15 with TRBJ1-2; no clear D. Trimming took 6 bases from V and 0 from J, leaving 8 bases between them. Germline loops: CDR1 LNHNV, CDR2 YYDKDF (reference sequence). This CDR3 spans 13 amino acids. CDR3 DNA sequence: TGTGCCACCAGAGTCGGAGCTAACTATGGCTACACCTTC. Amino acid sequence: CATRVGANYGYTF.

This rearrangement joins TRBV20-1 to TRBJ1-5; 12 bases match TRBD1. The CDR3 contains 14 residues. Germline values: CDR1 DFQATT, CDR2 SNEGSKA (reference sequence). The CDR3: CSGGQGARNQPQHF. The CDR3 DNA follows: TGCAGCGGGGGACAGGGGGCGAGGAATCAGCCCCAGCATTTT.

CDR3: CATNRGPLKANYGYTF. CDR3 in DNA: TGTGCCACAAACCGCGGGCCGCTAAAAGCTAACTATGGCTACACCTTC. The J gene is TRBJ1-2, the V gene TRBV19, with D unclear. This CDR3 comprises 16 residues. V lost 10 bases and J 0 bases, leaving 21 bases between the germline ends. Per the germline V gene, CDR1 is LNHDA and CDR2 is SQIVND (reference sequence).

The chain's CDR3 is CSAPKGAGFGQPQHF. The CDR3 region has the DNA TGCAGTGCTCCAAAGGGGGCCGGATTCGGTCAGCCCCAGCATTTT. This sequence joins TRBV20-1 and TRBJ1-5, with 7 bases identical to TRBD1. The CDR3 is 15 amino acids. The germline V gene has CDR1 DFQATT and CDR2 SNEGSKA (reference sequence). The V segment lost 5 bases and the J segment 6 bases; nucleotides outside the gene matches: 13.

In this sample, this clonotype turned up many times. This chain connects TRBV6-4 to TRBJ2-7; 9 nucleotides agree with TRBD1. CDR3 length: 14 residues. Trimming took 1 base from V and 6 from J; bases not matched to a gene: 4. Germline V gives CDR1 MRHNA, CDR2 SNTAGT. Written as DNA, the CDR3 is TGTGCCAGCAGTGACTGGGACAGGGATGGCGAGCAGTACTTC. It is translated as CASSDWDRDGEQYF.

This clonotype showed up many times. The genes are TRBV20-1 and TRBJ1-1; no firm D call. The CDR3 covers 11 residues. Germline V gene data show CDR1 as DFQATT and CDR2 as SNEGSKA (reference sequence). The CDR3 DNA reads as TGCAGACCTCCGGAGGACACTGAAGCTTTCTTT. Its protein product is CRPPEDTEAFF.

The chain combines TRBV4-3 with TRBJ1-3; D possibly corresponds to TRBD1 (5 bases). Germline CDR1 and CDR2: LGHNA and YSLEER. The CDR3 spans 17 residues. Trimming took off 1 base at V and 0 bases at J, with 13 bases between the two ends. The CDR3 bases are TGCGCCAGCAGCCAAGGGGACGGCCCGATCTCTGGAAACACCATATATTTT. Translated: CASSQGDGPISGNTIYF.

This clonotype was picked up many times. This rearrangement joins TRBV10-3 to TRBJ1-5; D ambiguous. Germline loops: CDR1 ENHRY, CDR2 SYGVKD. Between the trimmed V and J ends, which lost 4 bases and 6 bases, there was a span of 10 bases. The CDR3 spans 13 residues. The CDR3 sequence is CAISVDGSQPQHF. Written as DNA, the CDR3 is TGTGCCATCAGTGTAGACGGGTCTCAGCCCCAGCATTTT.

This clonotype appeared many times. The chain employs TRBV7-2 and TRBJ1-4; D gene uncertain. The CDR3 has 16 amino acids. The V end was cut by 0 bases, the J end by 7 bases, with 15 bases between. Looked up from germline, CDR1 is SGHTA and CDR2 is FQGNSA. The DNA for the CDR3 is TGTGCCAGCAGCTTAGCGTCCCCGGGCGGTGGTGAAAAACTGTTTTTT. This encodes CASSLASPGGGEKLFF.

V and J are TRBV5-4 and TRBJ2-2; TRBD2 matches at 9 bases. V shed 4 bases and J 6 bases; nucleotides not matched to a gene: 13. This CDR3 has 17 residues. Germline V gene sequence: CDR1 SGHNT, CDR2 YYREEE (reference sequence). DNA of the CDR3: TGTGCCAGCAGCGACCCGAGAGGACTAGCGTCTTCCGGGGAGCTGTTTTTT. Residues: CASSDPRGLASSGELFF.

Details on this clonotype: This may come from a read error, since a much larger clone is one base off. The V gene is TRBV7-9, the J gene TRBJ2-2; D is possibly TRBD1 or TRBD2 (6 bases each). CDR3 length: 15 amino acids. Germline CDR1 and CDR2: SEHNR and FQNEAQ (reference sequence). CDR3 DNA: TGTGCCAGCAGCTTGAACAGGGTTGTGTCCGGGGGGCTGTTTTTT. Translated, it gives CASSLNRVVSGGLFF.

The V call is TRBV25-1, the J call TRBJ2-7; D is perhaps TRBD2 (6 bases). This CDR3 contains 15 residues. Germline CDR1 MGHDK, CDR2 SYGVNS. The V and J ends lost 4 bases and 6 bases respectively, with 19 bases between them. The CDR3 region is CASSGSTGLRREQYF. In nucleotides, the CDR3 is TGTGCCAGCAGTGGTTCGACGGGACTCCGCCGCGAGCAGTACTTC.

This clonotype is a singleton in its sample. This sequence joins TRBV15 and TRBJ2-5; D perhaps matches TRBD2 (6 bases). Germline assignment: CDR1 LNHNV and CDR2 YYDKDF (reference sequence). The CDR3 loop spans 13 amino acids. Trimming removed 5 bases from V and 4 bases from J, with 11 bases in between. CDR3 amino acids: CATSLGGTETQYF. In DNA form, the CDR3 reads TGTGCCACCAGCCTCGGGGGAACAGAGACCCAGTACTTC.

There are many counts of this clonotype. V and J are TRBV10-2 and TRBJ1-1; 9 positions agree with TRBD1. Per the germline V gene, CDR1 is WSHSY and CDR2 is SAAADI. This CDR3 has 14 residues. The J segment lost 6 bases and the V segment lost 8 bases, leaving 10 bases of the junction unmatched. The CDR3 here is CASVGDRVFAEAFF. The CDR3 DNA follows: TGCGCCAGCGTAGGGGACAGGGTTTTCGCTGAAGCTTTCTTT.

This clonotype was counted many times. The rearrangement uses TRBV11-2 and TRBJ2-5, with D possibly matching TRBD2 (8 bases). CDR1 SGHAT and CDR2 FQNNGV come from the germline V gene. The V end lost 5 bases, the J end lost 2 bases, and 15 bases lay between the germline ends. The CDR3 totals 15 residues. The CDR3, as DNA: TGTGCCAGCAGCCGGGGGGGACAGACACAAGAGACCCAGTACTTC. It is translated as CASSRGGQTQETQYF.

This clonotype showed up many times. The CDR3 loop is CASILGSSYNSPLHF. For the CDR3, the DNA is TGTGCCAGCATACTAGGGAGCTCCTATAATTCACCCCTCCACTTT. The gene calls are TRBV7-8 and TRBJ1-6; D gene unclear. The V and J ends lost 7 bases and 0 bases respectively, with 10 bases between them. The germline CDR1 and CDR2 sequences are SGHVS and FQNEAQ. This CDR3 spans 15 amino acids.

This clonotype has a count of ten or more. This rearrangement joins TRBV4-3 to TRBJ2-5, with TRBD2 matching over 12 bases. Trimming took 0 bases from V and 3 from J; bases not matched to a gene: 2. Germline V gene data show CDR1 as LGHNA and CDR2 as YSLEER. This CDR3 region has 16 residues. The CDR3, as DNA: TGCGCCAGCAGCCAAGATGCTAGCGGGAGGGAAGAGACCCAGTACTTC. This sequence encodes CASSQDASGREETQYF.

This clonotype was counted ten times or more. CDR3 in amino acids: CASSFRDRVAETQYF. As DNA, the CDR3 is TGTGCCAGCAGCTTCCGGGACAGGGTTGCAGAGACCCAGTACTTC. The chain joins TRBV7-2 to TRBJ2-5, with 9 nucleotides matching TRBD1. The CDR3 has 15 residues. V shed 3 bases and J 4 bases; nucleotides not matched to a gene: 6. Germline-derived CDR1 and CDR2 are SGHTA and FQGNSA.

In this sample, this clonotype turned up a few times. The CDR3 loop is CASSQSTTGYGYTF. The DNA for the CDR3 is TGTGCCAGCAGCCAATCAACTACAGGGTATGGCTACACCTTC. The chain joins TRBV3-1 to TRBJ1-2; TRBD1 is a possible D gene (6 bases). Trimming cost V 2 bases and J 5 bases, with 12 bases left between them. CDR3 length equals 14 residues. Germline CDR1 is LGHDT and CDR2 is YNNKEL (reference sequence).

With respect to this clonotype: The junction shows a germline mismatch at one end, possibly a read error. The V gene is TRBV15, the J gene TRBJ2-5, with D possibly matching TRBD1 (5 bases). This CDR3 has 10 amino acids. The V gene's germline CDR1 is LNHNV and CDR2 YYDKDF (reference sequence). The CDR3 DNA reads as TGTGCCACCAGCAGAGATGGCCAGGGATTC. This codes for CATSRDGQGF.

This clonotype has at least ten counts. The rearrangement links TRBV12-3 or TRBV12-4 to TRBJ1-5; D not resolved. The CDR3 loop spans 15 amino acids. Trimming cost V 6 bases and J 6 bases, with 18 bases left between them. The CDR3 is CASRSNSGLLQPQHF. CDR3 nucleotide sequence: TGTGCCAGCAGGTCCAACTCGGGCCTCCTTCAGCCCCAGCATTTT.

This clonotype was seen many times. The CDR3 spells CSAGSGESQHF. The CDR3 nucleotides read TGCAGTGCCGGGTCGGGGGAGTCCCAGCATTTT. V usage is TRBV20-1 and J usage is TRBJ1-5, with D perhaps matching TRBD1 (5 bases). The V end lost 6 bases, the J end lost 11 bases, and 14 bases lay between the germline ends. Germline CDR1 is DFQATT and CDR2 is SNEGSKA (reference sequence). CDR3 length: 11 amino acids.

This clonotype was seen at least ten times. This chain uses TRBV19 with TRBJ1-5, with TRBD1 matching 7 bases. Per germline, CDR1 LNHDA and CDR2 SQIVND (reference sequence). This CDR3 has 17 residues. V trimming: 0 bases; J trimming: 4 bases; junction bases outside the gene matches: 9. CDR3 amino acids: CASSIDLLGRGNQPQHF. The CDR3 DNA is TGTGCCAGTAGTATAGATCTATTGGGCAGGGGGAATCAGCCCCAGCATTTT.

CDR3 coding DNA: TGTGCCAGCAGCCGATGGGCGACTAGCGGAACCTCCTACGAGCAGTACTTC. Protein sequence: CASSRWATSGTSYEQYF. The J gene is TRBJ2-7, the V gene TRBV7-2, with 9 bases identical to TRBD2. The CDR3 runs to 17 residues. J gave up 0 bases and V 5 bases, and 11 bases lay outside the gene matches. Germline-derived CDR1 and CDR2 are SGHTA and FQGNSA.